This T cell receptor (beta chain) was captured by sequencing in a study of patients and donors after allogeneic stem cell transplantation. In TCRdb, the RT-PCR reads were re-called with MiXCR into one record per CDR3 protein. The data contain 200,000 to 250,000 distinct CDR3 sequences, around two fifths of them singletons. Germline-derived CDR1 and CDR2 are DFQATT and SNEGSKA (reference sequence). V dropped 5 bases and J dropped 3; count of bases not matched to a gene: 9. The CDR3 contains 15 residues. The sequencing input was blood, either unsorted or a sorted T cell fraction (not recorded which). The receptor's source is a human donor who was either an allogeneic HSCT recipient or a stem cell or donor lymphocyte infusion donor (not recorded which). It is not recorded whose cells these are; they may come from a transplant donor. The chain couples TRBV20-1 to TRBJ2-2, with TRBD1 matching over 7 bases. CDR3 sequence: CSAFPGGFDTGELFF. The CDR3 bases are TGCAGTGCTTTTCCAGGGGGTTTCGACACCGGGGAGCTGTTTTTT.